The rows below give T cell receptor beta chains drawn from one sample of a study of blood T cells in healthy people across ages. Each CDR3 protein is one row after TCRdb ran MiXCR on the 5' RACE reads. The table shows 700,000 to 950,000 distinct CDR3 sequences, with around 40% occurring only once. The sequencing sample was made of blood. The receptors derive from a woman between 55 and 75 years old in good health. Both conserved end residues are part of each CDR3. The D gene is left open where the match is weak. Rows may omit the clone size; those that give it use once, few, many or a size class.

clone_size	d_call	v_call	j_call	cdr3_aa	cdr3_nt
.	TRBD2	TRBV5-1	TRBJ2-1	CASSLPTASGGNNEQFF	TGCGCCAGCAGCCTACCGACGGCCAGCGGGGGTAACAATGAGCAGTTCTTC
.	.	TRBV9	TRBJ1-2	CASSEALYGYTF	TGTGCCAGCAGCGAGGCCCTCTATGGCTACACCTTC
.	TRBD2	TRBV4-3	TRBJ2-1	CASRLAGGNNGQFF	TGCGCCAGCAGGCTTGCGGGAGGGAACAATGGGCAGTTCTTC
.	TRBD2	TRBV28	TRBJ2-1	CASSLEFSGSIYNEQFF	TGTGCCAGCAGTTTAGAATTCAGCGGGAGTATCTACAATGAGCAGTTCTTC
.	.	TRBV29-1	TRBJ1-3	CSGQNSGNTIYF	TGCAGCGGACAAAACTCTGGAAACACCATATATTTT
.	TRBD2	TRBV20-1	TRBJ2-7	CSARVPGTSGIGEQYF	TGCAGTGCTAGAGTCCCCGGGACTAGCGGGATCGGCGAGCAGTACTTC
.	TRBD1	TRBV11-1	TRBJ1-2	CASSRRTGQGYTF	TGTGCCAGCAGCAGACGGACAGGGCAAGGCTACACCTTC
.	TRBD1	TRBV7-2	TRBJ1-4	CASSLGASGTGKEKLFF	TGTGCCAGCAGCTTGGGGGCTTCCGGGACAGGGAAGGAAAAACTGTTTTTT
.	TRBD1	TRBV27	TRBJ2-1	CASSSGQELYEQFF	TGTGCCAGCAGTTCAGGACAGGAGCTCTATGAGCAGTTCTTC
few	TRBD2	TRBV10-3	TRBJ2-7	CASGPLAGGAYEQYF	TGTGCCAGCGGGCCCCTAGCGGGGGGAGCCTACGAGCAGTACTTC
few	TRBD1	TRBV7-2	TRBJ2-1	CASSITGTGFNEQFF	TGTGCCAGCAGCATCACCGGGACAGGGTTTAATGAGCAGTTCTTC
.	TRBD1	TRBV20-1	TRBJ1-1	CSAELGGANTEAFF	TGCAGTGCTGAGTTAGGGGGCGCGAACACTGAAGCTTTCTTT
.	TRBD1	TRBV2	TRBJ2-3	CASITEGASTDTQYF	TGTGCCAGCATCACTGAGGGGGCGAGCACAGATACGCAGTATTTT
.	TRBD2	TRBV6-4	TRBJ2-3	CAGPPQGASSGRTDTQYF	TGTGCCGGCCCCCCCCAAGGGGCTTCTAGCGGGAGAACAGATACGCAGTATTTT
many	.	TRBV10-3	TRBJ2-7	CAISGRGAQSNEQYF	TGTGCCATCAGTGGTCGGGGGGCGCAAAGTAACGAGCAGTACTTC
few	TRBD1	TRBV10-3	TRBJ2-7	CAIRGQGANEQYF	TGTGCCATCAGGGGACAGGGGGCCAATGAGCAGTACTTC
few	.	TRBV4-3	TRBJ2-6	CASSQMTGAAGVGANVLTF	TGCGCCAGCAGCCAGATGACAGGGGCGGCGGGAGTAGGGGCCAACGTCCTGACTTTC
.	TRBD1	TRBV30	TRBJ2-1	CAWSVILLLGQGGNEQFF	TGTGCCTGGAGTGTGATTTTACTACTCGGACAGGGGGGCAATGAGCAGTTCTTC
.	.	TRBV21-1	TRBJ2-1	CASSNERVCWRGGNEQFF	TGTGCCAGCAGCAACGAAAGAGTTTGCTGGAGGGGTGGCAATGAGCAGTTCTTC
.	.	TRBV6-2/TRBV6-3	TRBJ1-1	CASSYLELNTEAFF	TGTGCCAGCAGTTACCTAGAGCTCAACACTGAAGCTTTCTTT
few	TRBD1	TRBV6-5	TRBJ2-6	CASSYQGAEGANVLTF	TGTGCCAGCAGTTACCAGGGGGCGGAAGGGGCCAACGTCCTGACTTTC
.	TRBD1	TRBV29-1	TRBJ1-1	CSGRGGNTEAFF	TGCAGCGGCAGGGGGGGCAACACTGAAGCTTTCTTT
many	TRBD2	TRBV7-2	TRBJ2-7	CASSLELAGHEQYF	TGTGCCAGCAGCTTAGAACTAGCGGGACATGAGCAGTACTTC
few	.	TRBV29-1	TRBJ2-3	CSVRASTDTQYF	TGCAGCGTTAGAGCAAGCACAGATACGCAGTATTTT
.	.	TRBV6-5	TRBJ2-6	CASSYVGANVLTF	TGTGCCAGCAGTTACGTCGGGGCCAACGTCCTGACTTTC
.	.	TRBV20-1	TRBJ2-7	CSARVPGFGHEQYF	TGCAGTGCTAGAGTGCCGGGGTTCGGGCACGAGCAGTACTTC
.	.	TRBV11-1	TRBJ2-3	CASSRTGKRGTDTQYF	TGTGCCAGTAGCCGTACAGGGAAAAGAGGGACAGATACGCAGTATTTT
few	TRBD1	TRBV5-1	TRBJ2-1	CASSSRDRGLNEQFF	TGCGCCAGCAGCTCCCGGGACAGGGGGCTCAATGAGCAGTTCTTC
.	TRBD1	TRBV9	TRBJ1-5	CASSVGQGGNQPQHF	TGTGCCAGCAGCGTAGGACAGGGAGGCAATCAGCCCCAGCATTTT
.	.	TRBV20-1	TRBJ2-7	CSASCVEINEQYF	TGCAGTGCTAGTTGTGTAGAGATCAATGAGCAGTACTTC
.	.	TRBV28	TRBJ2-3	CASSKGEGGADTQYF	TGTGCCAGCAGTAAGGGGGAGGGGGGCGCAGATACGCAGTATTTT
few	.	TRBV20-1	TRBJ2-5	CSVGQRGETQYF	TGCAGTGTAGGACAAAGGGGGGAGACCCAGTACTTC
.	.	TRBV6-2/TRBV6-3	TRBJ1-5	CASSYGAGSNQPQHF	TGTGCCAGCAGTTACGGAGCAGGGAGCAATCAGCCCCAGCATTTT
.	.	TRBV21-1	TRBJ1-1	CASSKGPGDTEAFF	TGTGCCAGCAGCAAAGGACCAGGGGACACTGAAGCTTTCTTT
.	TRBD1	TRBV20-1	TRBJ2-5	CSAKGQGETQYF	TGCAGTGCTAAGGGACAGGGGGAGACCCAGTACTTC
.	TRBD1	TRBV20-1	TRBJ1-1	CSATQGGIQNTEAFF	TGCAGTGCGACCCAAGGGGGCATTCAGAACACTGAAGCTTTCTTT
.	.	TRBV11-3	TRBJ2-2	CASSMNTGELFF	TGTGCCAGCTCAATGAACACCGGGGAGCTGTTTTTT
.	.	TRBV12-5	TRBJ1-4	CASGIGGSNEKLFF	TGTGCTAGTGGTATTGGGGGCTCAAATGAAAAACTGTTTTTT
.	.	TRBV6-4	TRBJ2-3	CASSATESSTGTQYF	TGTGCCAGCAGTGCGACTGAATCTAGCACAGGTACGCAGTATTTT
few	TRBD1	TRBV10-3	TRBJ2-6	CATNDRGGDGANVLTF	TGTGCCACAAATGACAGGGGTGGGGATGGGGCCAACGTCCTGACTTTC
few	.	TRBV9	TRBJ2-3	CASSVGVEDTQYF	TGTGCCAGCAGCGTAGGGGTAGAAGATACGCAGTATTTT
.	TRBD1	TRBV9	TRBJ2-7	CASSVEGTGVYEQYF	TGTGCCAGCAGCGTAGAAGGGACAGGGGTCTACGAGCAGTACTTC